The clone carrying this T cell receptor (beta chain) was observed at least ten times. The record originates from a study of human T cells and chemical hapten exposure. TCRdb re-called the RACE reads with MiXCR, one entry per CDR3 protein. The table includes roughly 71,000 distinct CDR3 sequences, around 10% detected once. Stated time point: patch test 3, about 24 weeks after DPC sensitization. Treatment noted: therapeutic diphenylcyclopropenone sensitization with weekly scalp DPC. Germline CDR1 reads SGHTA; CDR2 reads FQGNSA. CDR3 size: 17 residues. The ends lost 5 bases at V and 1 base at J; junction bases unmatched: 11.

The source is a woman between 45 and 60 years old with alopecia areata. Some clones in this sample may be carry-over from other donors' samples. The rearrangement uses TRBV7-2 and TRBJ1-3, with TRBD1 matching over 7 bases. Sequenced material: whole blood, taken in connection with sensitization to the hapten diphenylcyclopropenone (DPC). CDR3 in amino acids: CASSRLQGLGSGNTIYF. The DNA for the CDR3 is TGTGCCAGCAGCCGATTACAGGGGTTGGGGTCTGGAAACACCATATATTTT.